The 6 T cell receptor beta chains reported below all come from one sample, sequenced in a study of cytomegalovirus exposure and HLA in healthy donors (dated by TCRdb to about 2017). The library was generated by the immunoSEQ multiplex PCR assay. The multiplex PCR relied on a mix of 60 forward primers for TCR Vbeta segments and 13 reverse primers for TCR Jbeta segments. TCRdb took this table from immuneACCESS and kept in-frame rearrangements with V and J called. Such tables lack part of the clones; where checked against another copy, unresolved V genes explain under half of the gap, and the rest is unexplained. The sample contains fewer than 250,000 clones, about three quarters of them found a single time. The ten largest account for roughly a sixth of the sample. Sequencing was carried out using PBMCs. All receptors come from a man aged 35 to 55 in good health and CMV-seronegative.

The chain carries TRBV6-6 and TRBJ2-1; the match to TRBD1 covers 9 bases. Germline trimming cut 4 bases from V and 8 bases from J; bases unmatched to any gene: 12. CDR1 MNHNY and CDR2 SVGAGI come from the germline V gene (reference sequence). The length of the CDR3 is 16 residues. CDR3 residues: CASSSRTGDMGDEQFF. CDR3 bases: TGTGCCAGCAGTTCCAGGACAGGGGACATGGGCGATGAGCAGTTCTTC.

The rearrangement links TRBV28 to TRBJ1-2; D unresolved. Germline V CDR1 and CDR2: MDHEN, SYDVKM. CDR3 length equals 14 residues. V lost 2 bases and J lost 2, with 9 bases in between. CDR3 protein: CASSLEPGNYGYTF. The DNA of the CDR3 is TGTGCCAGCAGTTTAGAGCCGGGGAACTATGGCTACACCTTC.

The rearrangement links TRBV18 to TRBJ2-1; TRBD1 matches at 9 bases. Germline V gives CDR1 KGHSH, CDR2 LQKENI. The CDR3 is made up of 16 amino acids. Trimming took 6 bases from V and 8 from J; bases not matched to a gene: 14. The CDR3 DNA sequence: TGTGCCAGCTCCCGCACAACAGGGGGCGCGGCATATGAGCAGTTCTTC. Protein product: CASSRTTGGAAYEQFF.

This clone was seen just once. V is TRBV9 and J is TRBJ1-1; no definite D call. The length of the CDR3 is 14 residues. Germline values: CDR1 SGDLS, CDR2 YYNGEE. Trimming stripped 0 bases from V and 0 bases from J, with 6 bases between. CDR3 bases: TGTGCCAGCAGCGTAGATCTGTTGAACACTGAAGCTTTCTTT. Encoded protein: CASSVDLLNTEAFF.

The chain is built from TRBV7-2 and TRBJ2-3; 10 bases match TRBD2. This CDR3 contains 18 residues. Trimming at V came to 5 bases and at J to 6 bases, leaving 17 bases not matched to a gene. CDR1 SGHTA and CDR2 FQGNSA come from the germline V gene. The CDR3 DNA is TGTGCCAGCAGCCCTCCCGGCCTAGCGGGAGTTGGAGTGGATACGCAGTATTTT. It yields the protein CASSPPGLAGVGVDTQYF. Looking up the rest from reference TRBV7-2 and TRBJ2-3 gives the full variable domain: GAGVSQSPSNKVTEKGKDVELRCDPISGHTALYWYRQSLGQGLEFLIYFQGNSAPDKSGLPSDRFSAERTGGSVSTLTIQRTQQEDSAVYLCASSPPGLAGVGVDTQYFGPGTRLTVL.

The chain combines TRBV19 with TRBJ2-1, with D maybe TRBD1 (5 bases). The ends were cut back, 4 bases at V and 0 bases at J, with 16 bases in the middle. CDR3 length: 17 residues. Germline CDR1 reads LNHDA; CDR2 reads SQIVND (reference sequence). The CDR3 bases are TGTGCCAGTAGTAGAAGACAGCGTAAGAGCTCCTACAATGAGCAGTTCTTC. Protein: CASSRRQRKSSYNEQFF.